This T cell receptor (beta chain) was identified during a study of follicular helper T cells after annual influenza vaccination. Time point indicated: 2014-2015 season, pre-vaccination. Donors with HIV/AIDS, active malignancy, immunomodulators or active illness were excluded. Profiled with immunoSEQ multiplex PCR; TCRdb holds only in-frame clones, not every one. The table records 27,000 or so clones, 70% to 90% of them present only once. Germline CDR1 and CDR2: MRHNA and SNTAGT. After removal of 3 bases from V and 0 bases from J, the junction contained 3 bases not matched to a gene. The CDR3 totals 16 residues.

The rearrangement joins TRBV6-4 to TRBJ2-2; 8 nucleotides line up with TRBD2. This material consisted of CXCR5+ CD38- circulating T follicular helper cells from blood, taken on the day of influenza vaccination. Noted subset: circulating Tfh, non-naive CD4+CXCR5+PD-1+ (ICOS+CD38+ or ICOS-CD38-). The receptor's source is an adult who received the influenza vaccine. CDR3 sequence reads: CASSENSGTNTGELFF. In DNA, the CDR3 is TGTGCCAGCAGTGAGAATAGCGGGACGAACACCGGGGAGCTGTTTTTT.